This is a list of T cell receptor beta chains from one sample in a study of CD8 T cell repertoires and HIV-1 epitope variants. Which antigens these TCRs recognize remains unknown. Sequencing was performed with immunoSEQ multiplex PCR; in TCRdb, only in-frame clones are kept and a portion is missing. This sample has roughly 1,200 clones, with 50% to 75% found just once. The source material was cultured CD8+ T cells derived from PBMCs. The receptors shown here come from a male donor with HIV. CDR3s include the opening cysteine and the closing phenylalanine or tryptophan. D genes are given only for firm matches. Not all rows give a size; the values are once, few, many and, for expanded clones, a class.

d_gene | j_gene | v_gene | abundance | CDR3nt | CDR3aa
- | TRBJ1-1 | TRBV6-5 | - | TGTGCCAGCAGTTACTTGGATATGAACACTGAAGCTTTCTTT | CASSYLDMNTEAFF
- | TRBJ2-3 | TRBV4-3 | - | TGCGCCAGCAGCCAAGACCGGCCCAGTAGGGCGGATACGCAGTATTTT | CASSQDRPSRADTQYF
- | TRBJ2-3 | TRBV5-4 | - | TGTGCCAGCAGCTTGGGGATAGGTAGCGGCACAGATACGCAGTATTTT | CASSLGIGSGTDTQYF
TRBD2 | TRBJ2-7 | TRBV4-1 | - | TGCGCCAGCAGCCCGACTAGCGGGAGATCCTACGAGCAGTACTTC | CASSPTSGRSYEQYF
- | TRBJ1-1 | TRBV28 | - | TGTGCCAGCAGTTTGGAAGTGACTGAAGCTTTCTTT | CASSLEVTEAFF
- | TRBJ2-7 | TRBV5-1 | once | TGCGCCAGCAGCTTGTATGCCGGGGGCTACGAGCAGTACTTC | CASSLYAGGYEQYF
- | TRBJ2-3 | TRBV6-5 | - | TGTGCCAGCAGTTACTCTGGAGATACGCAGTATTTT | CASSYSGDTQYF
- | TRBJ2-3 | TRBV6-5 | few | TGTGCCAGCAGTTACCGTCGTCAGTTGGGGGATACGCAGTATTTT | CASSYRRQLGDTQYF
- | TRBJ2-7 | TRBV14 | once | TGTGCCAGCAGCCAACTTTATGGCTACGAGCAGTACTTC | CASSQLYGYEQYF
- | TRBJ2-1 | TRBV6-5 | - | TGTGCCAGCAGGACCGGGACTGGACACAATGAGCAGTTCTTC | CASRTGTGHNEQFF
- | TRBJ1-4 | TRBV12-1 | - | TGTGCCAGCAGCTTTGGCGGACCGAACCCAGCAACTAATGAAAAACTGTTTTTT | CASSFGGPNPATNEKLFF
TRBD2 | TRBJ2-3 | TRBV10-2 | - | TGCGCCAGCAGTGAGATAGGACTAGCGGGCGATACGCAGTATTTT | CASSEIGLAGDTQYF
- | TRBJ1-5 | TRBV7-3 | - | TGTGCCAGCAGCTTAAATGGAGGGTTGCGCAATCAGCCCCAGCATTTT | CASSLNGGLRNQPQHF
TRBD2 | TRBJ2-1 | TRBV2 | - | TGTGCCAGCAGCAATAGCGGGATGAACGATGAGCAGTTCTTC | CASSNSGMNDEQFF
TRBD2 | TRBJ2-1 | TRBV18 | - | TGTGCCAGCTCACTGGGGGGGAATGAGCAGTTCTTC | CASSLGGNEQFF
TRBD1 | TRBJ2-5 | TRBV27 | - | TGTGCCAGCAGCTACCTGGGACAGGTAGAGACCCAGTACTTC | CASSYLGQVETQYF
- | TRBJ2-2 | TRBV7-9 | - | TGTGCCAGCAGCTTAGAGACAGGAACCCCCGGGGAGCTGTTTTTT | CASSLETGTPGELFF
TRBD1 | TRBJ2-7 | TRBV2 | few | TGTGCCAGCAGTGAGGCGTTCGGGACAGGGAACGAGCAGTACTTC | CASSEAFGTGNEQYF
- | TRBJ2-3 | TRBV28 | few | TGTGCCAGCAGTTCTCTCAGGGATACGCAGTATTTT | CASSSLRDTQYF
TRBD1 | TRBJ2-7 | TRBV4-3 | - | TGCGCCAGCAGCCCGCGGACAGGGTTCGAGCAGTACTTC | CASSPRTGFEQYF
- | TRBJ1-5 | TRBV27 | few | TGTGCCAGCCGGGAGGCAGGGAGCAATCAGCCCCAGCATTTT | CASREAGSNQPQHF
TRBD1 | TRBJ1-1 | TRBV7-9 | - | TGTGCCAGCAGCCTATCAGGGGGTAGCTATGAAGCTTTCTTT | CASSLSGGSYEAFF
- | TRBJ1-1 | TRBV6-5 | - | TGTGCCATAGTAAAGCGGAACACTGAAGCTTTCTTT | CAIVKRNTEAFF
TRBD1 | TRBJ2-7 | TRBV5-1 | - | TGCGCCAGCAGCTTGGAAAGGACAGGGCCCTCCTACGAGCAGTACTTC | CASSLERTGPSYEQYF
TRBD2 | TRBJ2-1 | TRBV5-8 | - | TGTGCCAGCAGCTTGGATAGCGGGTTGGATGAGCAGTTCTTC | CASSLDSGLDEQFF
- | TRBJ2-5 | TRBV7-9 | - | TGTGCCAGCAGCTCGACCCAGGGTTTAGAGACCCAGTACTTC | CASSSTQGLETQYF
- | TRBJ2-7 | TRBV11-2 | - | TGTGCCAGCAGCTTAGAAGCCGGGCTCGCCTACGAGCAGTACTTC | CASSLEAGLAYEQYF
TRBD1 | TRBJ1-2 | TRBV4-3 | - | TGCGCCAGCAGCCAAGATCTGGACAGGCTCTATGGCTACACCTTC | CASSQDLDRLYGYTF
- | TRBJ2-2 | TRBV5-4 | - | TGTGCCAGCAGCTTGGCCACGGGGACCGGGGAGCTGTTTTTT | CASSLATGTGELFF
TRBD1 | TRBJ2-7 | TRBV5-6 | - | TGTGCCAGCAGCTTCGACAGGGACCCTCTCGAGCAGTACTTC | CASSFDRDPLEQYF
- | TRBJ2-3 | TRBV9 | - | TGTGCCAGCAGCGTAGGCGGGCGGGGCACAGATACGCAGTATTTT | CASSVGGRGTDTQYF
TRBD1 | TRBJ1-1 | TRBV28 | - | TGTGCCAGCAGCCCAGCCGACAGGGAGCTCACTGAAGCTTTCTTT | CASSPADRELTEAFF
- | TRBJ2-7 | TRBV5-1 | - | TGCGCGAGTTCCGGGTCCTACTCCCACGAGCAGTACTTC | CASSGSYSHEQYF
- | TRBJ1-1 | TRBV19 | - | TGTGCCAGTAGACCTTCAACAGGGTCGGAAGCTTTCTTT | CASRPSTGSEAFF
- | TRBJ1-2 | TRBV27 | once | TGTGCCAGCAGTGTTCAGGGGTCGGACTATGGCTACACCTTC | CASSVQGSDYGYTF
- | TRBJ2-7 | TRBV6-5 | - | TGTGCCAGCAGTTACTCACAGGGCTACGAGCAGTACTTC | CASSYSQGYEQYF